This TCR beta chain was sequenced during a study of shared clonotypes between healthy human individuals. Sequencing used immunoSEQ multiplex PCR; TCRdb keeps in-frame clones, though not all of them. The table records about 680,000 clones, just over 90% of them present only once. The naive CD8 fraction comprised CD45RO-negative cells positively selected for CCR7 and excluded terminally differentiated effector memory CD45RA+ cells. Germline V gives CDR1 SGHRS, CDR2 YFSETQ. The length of the CDR3 is 15 residues. J lost 3 bases, V lost 4 bases, and 9 bases had no gene match. This chain joins TRBV5-1 and TRBJ2-7, with 8 bases aligning to TRBD1. The sample taken for sequencing was naive CD8+ T cells sorted from blood. The source is a man younger than 45 in good health. CDR3 sequence: CASSGWDRSNYEQYF. Here the CDR3 DNA reads TGCGCCAGCAGCGGGTGGGACAGGTCGAACTACGAGCAGTACTTC.